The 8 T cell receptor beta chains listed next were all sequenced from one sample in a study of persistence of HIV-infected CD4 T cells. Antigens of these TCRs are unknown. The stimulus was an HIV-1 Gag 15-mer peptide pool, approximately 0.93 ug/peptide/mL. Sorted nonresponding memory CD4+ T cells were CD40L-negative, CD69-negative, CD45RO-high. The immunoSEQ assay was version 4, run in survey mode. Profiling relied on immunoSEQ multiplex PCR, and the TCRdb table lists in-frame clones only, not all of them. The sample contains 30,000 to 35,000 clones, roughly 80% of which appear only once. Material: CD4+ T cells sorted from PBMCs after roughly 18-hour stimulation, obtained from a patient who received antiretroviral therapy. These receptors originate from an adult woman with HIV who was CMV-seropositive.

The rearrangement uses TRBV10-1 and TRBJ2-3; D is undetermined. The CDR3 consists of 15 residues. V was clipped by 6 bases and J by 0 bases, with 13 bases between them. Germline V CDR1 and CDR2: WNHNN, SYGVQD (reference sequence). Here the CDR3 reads CASSLAGTSTDTQYF. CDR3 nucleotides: TGCGCCAGCAGCTTAGCAGGAACTAGCACAGATACGCAGTATTTT.

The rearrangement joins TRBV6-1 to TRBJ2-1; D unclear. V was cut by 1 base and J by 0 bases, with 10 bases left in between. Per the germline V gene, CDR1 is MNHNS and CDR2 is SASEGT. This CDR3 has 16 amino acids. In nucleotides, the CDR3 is TGTGCCAGCAGTGAAGAGGCTAGTAGCTCCTACAATGAGCAGTTCTTC. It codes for CASSEEASSSYNEQFF.

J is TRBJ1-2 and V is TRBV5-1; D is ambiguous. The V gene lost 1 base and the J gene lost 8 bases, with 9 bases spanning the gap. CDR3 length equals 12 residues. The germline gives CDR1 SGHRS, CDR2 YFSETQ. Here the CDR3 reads CASSLTEGGYTF. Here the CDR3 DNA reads TGCGCCAGCAGCTTGACAGAGGGCGGCTACACCTTC.

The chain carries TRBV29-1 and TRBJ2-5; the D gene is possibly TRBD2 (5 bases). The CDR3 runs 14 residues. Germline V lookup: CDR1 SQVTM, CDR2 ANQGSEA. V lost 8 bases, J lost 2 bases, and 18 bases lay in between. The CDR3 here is CSSLEGGVQETQYF. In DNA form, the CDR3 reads TGCAGCTCACTTGAGGGCGGAGTTCAAGAGACCCAGTACTTC.

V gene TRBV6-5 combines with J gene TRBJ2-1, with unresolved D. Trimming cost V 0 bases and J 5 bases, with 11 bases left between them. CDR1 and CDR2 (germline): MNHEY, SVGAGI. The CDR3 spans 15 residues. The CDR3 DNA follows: TGTGCCAGCAGTTACTCGATGGATGGCGACAATGAGCAGTTCTTC. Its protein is CASSYSMDGDNEQFF.

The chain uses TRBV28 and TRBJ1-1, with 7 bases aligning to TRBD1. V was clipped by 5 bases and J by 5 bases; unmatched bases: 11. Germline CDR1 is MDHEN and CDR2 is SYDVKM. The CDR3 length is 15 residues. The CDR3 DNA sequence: TGTGCCAGCAGTCCTCCCCGACAGGGTAAAACTGAAGCTTTCTTT. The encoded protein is CASSPPRQGKTEAFF.

CDR3 protein: CASSGEGAGELFF. The CDR3 DNA sequence: TGTGCCAGCTCTGGTGAAGGGGCCGGGGAGCTGTTTTTT. The chain employs TRBV18 and TRBJ2-2; tentative D call: TRBD1 (5 bases). Germline assignment: CDR1 KGHSH and CDR2 LQKENI. Trimming took off 6 bases at V and 6 bases at J, with 11 bases between the two ends. The CDR3 is 13 residues long.

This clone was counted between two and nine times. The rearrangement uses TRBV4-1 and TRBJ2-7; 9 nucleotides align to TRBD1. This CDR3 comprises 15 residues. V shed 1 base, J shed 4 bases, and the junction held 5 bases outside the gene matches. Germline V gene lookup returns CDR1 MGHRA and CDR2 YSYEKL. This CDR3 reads CASSQVPTGGYEQYF. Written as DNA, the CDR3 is TGCGCCAGCAGCCAAGTACCGACAGGGGGTTACGAGCAGTACTTC.